The sequence of this T cell receptor (beta chain) was determined in a study of blood T cell repertoires in COVID-19. Study-level background: Collection of acute and convalescent COVID-19 samples took place in the United States, Italy and Spain. PBMCs, B-cell-depleted T cells, or T cells provided the cDNA or gDNA that made up the material.

Authors' processing steps: By means of reference gene primer amplification, nucleated cell counts were estimated. Only in-frame clones appear in the TCRdb table, and some are missing; sequencing was by immunoSEQ multiplex PCR. V, J and clone size were drawn from that table, and D and trimming were deduced from the DNA. The table records 250,000 to 350,000 clones, approximately 84% of them present only once. The germline V gene has CDR1 SEHNR and CDR2 FQNEAQ (reference sequence). V shed 2 bases and J shed 4 bases, with 8 bases lying between them. This CDR3 is built from 13 residues. Those enrolled in Seattle joined during active infection and were followed longitudinally afterward.

The chain is built from TRBV7-9 and TRBJ1-2; no definite D call. The clonotype originates from a human donor with COVID-19, enrolled during active disease. The donor label of this sample is uncertain. Material: peripheral blood. The CDR3, as DNA: TGTGCCAGCAGCTTAAAAAGGAGCTATGGCTACACCTTC. Translating it yields CASSLKRSYGYTF. The whole variable domain, remainder taken from reference TRBV7-9 and TRBJ1-2, is DTGVSQNPRHKITKRGQNVTFRCDPISEHNRLYWYRQTLGQGPEFLTYFQNEAQLEKSRLLSDRFSAERPKGSFSTLEIQRTEQGDSAMYLCASSLKRSYGYTFGSGTRLTVV.